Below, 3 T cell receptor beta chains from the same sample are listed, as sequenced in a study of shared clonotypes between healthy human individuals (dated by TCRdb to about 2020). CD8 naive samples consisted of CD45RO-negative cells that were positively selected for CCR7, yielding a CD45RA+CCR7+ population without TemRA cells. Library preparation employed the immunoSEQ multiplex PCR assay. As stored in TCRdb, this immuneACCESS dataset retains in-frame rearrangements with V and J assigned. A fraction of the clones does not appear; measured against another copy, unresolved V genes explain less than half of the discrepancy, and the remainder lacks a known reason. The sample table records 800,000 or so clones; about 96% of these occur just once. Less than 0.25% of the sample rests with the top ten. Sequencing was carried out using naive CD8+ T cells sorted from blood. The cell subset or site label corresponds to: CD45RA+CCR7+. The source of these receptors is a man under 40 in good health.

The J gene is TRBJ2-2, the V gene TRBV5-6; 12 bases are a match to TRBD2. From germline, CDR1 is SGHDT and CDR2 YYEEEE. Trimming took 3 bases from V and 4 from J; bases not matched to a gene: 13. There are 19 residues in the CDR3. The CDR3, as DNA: TGTGCCAGCAGCTCCGGACTAGCGGGACCCTTTTTCGGCACCGGGGAGCTGTTTTTT. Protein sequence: CASSSGLAGPFFGTGELFF.

The CDR3: CASLPEWAVNTGELFF. In DNA, the CDR3 is TGTGCCAGCCTACCTGAATGGGCTGTGAACACCGGGGAGCTGTTTTTT. The chain couples TRBV27 to TRBJ2-2; no firm D call. CDR1 is MNHEY, CDR2 SMNVEV, per germline (reference sequence). V was clipped by 8 bases and J by 1 base, with 17 bases between them. The CDR3 is 16 residues long.

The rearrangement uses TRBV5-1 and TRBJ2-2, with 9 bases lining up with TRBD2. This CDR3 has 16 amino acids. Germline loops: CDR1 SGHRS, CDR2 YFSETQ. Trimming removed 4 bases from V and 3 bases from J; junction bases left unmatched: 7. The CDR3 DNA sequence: TGCGCCAGCAGCCTGATAGCGGGAGATTACACCGGGGAGCTGTTTTTT. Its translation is CASSLIAGDYTGELFF.